This entry is about one TCR beta chain. This record comes from a study of blood T cell repertoires in COVID-19. Looking at the study overall: Researchers got acute and convalescent COVID-19 samples from the United States, Italy and Spain.

Original analysis: Using reference gene primer amplification, nucleated cell counts were estimated. Data came from immunoSEQ multiplex PCR; TCRdb stores just in-frame clones and leaves some out. V, J and clone size derive from that table, while D and trimming were established from the DNA sequence. The repertoire holds 300,000 or so clones, around 87% seen once, with 7.8% in the top ten. The source material was peripheral blood. This TCR was recovered from a woman aged 45-59 years who had recovered from COVID-19.

In DNA form, the CDR3 reads TGTGCCAGCTCACAAAGGCAGGGCCTGGACACTGAAGCTTTCTTT. Residues: CASSQRQGLDTEAFF. This sequence joins TRBV18 and TRBJ1-1; TRBD1 might be the D (5 bases). Trimming left V 4 bases short and J 3 bases short, with 15 bases between. Germline CDR1 KGHSH, CDR2 LQKENI. The CDR3 runs 15 residues.